This T cell receptor (beta chain) is drawn from a study of OX40 agonist ivuxolimab in advanced cancers. Per the germline V gene, CDR1 is SGHAT and CDR2 is FQDESV (reference sequence). With V trimmed by 5 bases and J by 2 bases, 7 bases remained unmatched. This CDR3 contains 15 residues. Here immunoSEQ multiplex PCR was the method, and the copy in TCRdb shows in-frame clones only, minus some. The repertoire holds approximately 70,000 clones, roughly 88% seen once, with around 8.2% in the top ten. The chain has TRBV11-1 and TRBJ2-3; 7 nucleotides line up with TRBD2. This receptor was identified in an adult with an advanced solid tumor such as melanoma, head and neck, liver or kidney cancer. The sample consisted of CD4+ or CD8+ T cells sorted from blood, taken in a trial of the OX40 agonist ivuxolimab. In nucleotides, the CDR3 is TGTGCCAGCAGCCGCTCGGGGGGACCCACAGATACGCAGTATTTT. Protein sequence: CASSRSGGPTDTQYF.